This is a list of T cell receptor beta chains from one sample in a study of PD-1 blockade in classical Hodgkin lymphoma. Measured with immunoSEQ multiplex PCR; TCRdb has only the in-frame clones, and not every one. The data hold about 25,000 clones, with approximately 80% observed a single time. Sequencing used peripheral blood mononuclear cells (PBMCs), obtained at baseline. The receptor set was obtained from a human donor with classical Hodgkin lymphoma. The CDR3 runs from the conserved cysteine through the conserved F or W. Each record gives: D gene, clone size, V gene, J gene, CDR3 DNA, CDR3 protein. A D gene is named only where the DNA matches it firmly. Expanded clones get a size class; other rows say once, few or many, or leave the size out.

NA	once	TRBV6-1	TRBJ1-5	TGTGCCAGCAGTAAAGACAGAGGCCCCCCCCAGCCCCAGCATTTT	CASSKDRGPPQPQHF
TRBD1	medium-sized	TRBV2	TRBJ2-3	TGTGCCAGCACCCGGACAGGTTCACTGCGGCATACGCAGTATTTT	CASTRTGSLRHTQYF
NA	NA	TRBV10-3	TRBJ2-7	TGTGCCACCCAGACACCCCAGGGTATACGGTCCTACGAGCAGTACTTC	CATQTPQGIRSYEQYF
TRBD1	NA	TRBV6-1	TRBJ1-6	TGTGCCAGCAACCAGGACAGGGGCGGTAATTCACCCCTCCACTTT	CASNQDRGGNSPLHF
NA	NA	TRBV27	TRBJ1-2	TGTGCCAGCAGTTTAAGGGTAGGGATTGTCTATGGCTACACCTTC	CASSLRVGIVYGYTF
NA	NA	TRBV10-3	TRBJ2-6	TGTGCCATCAGTGACAGAGGATTCTCTGGGGCCAACGTCCTGACTTTC	CAISDRGFSGANVLTF
NA	NA	TRBV5-1	TRBJ2-7	TGCGCCAGCAGCCAAGATAGGGGGTCCTACGAGCAGTACTTC	CASSQDRGSYEQYF
NA	NA	TRBV5-5	TRBJ1-5	TGTGCCAGCAGCTTGGTTCCGGGAGAGAATCAGCCCCAGCATTTT	CASSLVPGENQPQHF
NA	NA	TRBV4-2	TRBJ2-3	TGTGCCAGCAGCCAAGTAGGGGCCTTGTCCCCCAGAGATACGCAGTATTTT	CASSQVGALSPRDTQYF
NA	NA	TRBV7-2	TRBJ1-1	TGTGCCAGCAGCTTATTGAGCTCGAACACTGAAGCTTTCTTT	CASSLLSSNTEAFF
NA	NA	TRBV11-2	TRBJ2-2	TGTGCCAGCAGCTTTGGGGGGACCGGGGAGCTGTTTTTT	CASSFGGTGELFF
NA	NA	TRBV5-6	TRBJ1-2	TGTGCCAGCAGCCCGGATGGGTCCTATGGCTACACCTTC	CASSPDGSYGYTF
NA	NA	TRBV19	TRBJ2-1	TGTGCCAGTAGTATATTCCTCCTTCGCCTAGGGGATGAGCAGTTCTTC	CASSIFLLRLGDEQFF
TRBD1	NA	TRBV7-2	TRBJ1-1	TGTGCCAGCAGCGTAGGGACAGACACTGAAGCTTTCTTT	CASSVGTDTEAFF
NA	NA	TRBV7-2	TRBJ2-6	TGTGCCAGCAGCTTAGCCCCCGGGGCCAACGTCCTGACTTTC	CASSLAPGANVLTF
TRBD1	NA	TRBV12-5	TRBJ2-2	TGTGCTAGTGTTGTTCGGACAGGGGCCCAACCGAACACCGGGGAGCTGTTTTTT	CASVVRTGAQPNTGELFF